This TCR beta chain was recorded in a study of blood T cells in healthy people across ages (dated by TCRdb to the mid-2010s). A note on the overall study: In model experiments, template switching captured roughly one uniquely barcoded TCR beta cDNA molecule for every two T cells. The donors were split into four age groups: young (average around 15 years), middle-aged (around 40), aged (roughly 60) and long-lived (roughly 80). The study analyzed two additional independent replicas of 1 million unique cDNA reads from the same blood draw for two donors, one aged 18 to 29 and one aged 80 or older. Donors of different ages were randomly distributed across sequencing lanes to avoid experimental bias. To track age-related changes in TCR beta repertoire diversity, the study relied on deep sequencing normalized with unique cDNA molecular identifiers. Paper-wide results and their limitations: Observed TCR beta diversity per million T cells fell roughly linearly with age, and a significant reduction was already apparent by age around 36. Estimates of total diversity based on one million sequenced T cells were considered lower bounds and underestimates. Compared with the aged group, the long-lived group had more naive CD4+ T cells, fewer expanded clones and increased TCR diversity, a pattern suggesting age selection. Conclusive comparison of naive and antigen-experienced compartments was prevented by the profiling of bulk unsorted PBMCs. Because donor CMV infection status was unknown, age-related changes in expanded clonotypes were potentially confounded. There was a strong correlation between observed TCR beta diversity and the percentage of naive T cells measured by flow cytometry.

Concerning this clonotype itself: It lacks a known antigen. No per-base quality is available; no much larger clone lies one base away.

The library was obtained by 5' RACE. The instrument given in TCRdb is Illumina HiSeq 2500. A second roughly 7 to 12 cycle PCR used a sample-barcoded 5' primer and a J-beta primer mix. A unique molecular identifier was introduced onto each TCR beta cDNA molecule by a template-switch 5' adaptor carrying 12 random nucleotides. At least 2.5 million CDR3-containing paired-end reads were obtained from each sample. All of the RNA was converted into first-strand cDNA using the Mint cDNA synthesis kit, with a TRBC-specific oligonucleotide serving as the primer. After uracil-DNA glycosylase treatment, a first 18-cycle PCR used universal primers M1SS and BC2_uni_R on all cDNA. As for how the authors treated the data: For normalization, 1 million high-quality reads were randomly selected from each sample, with every read carrying a distinct molecular identifier. Reads sharing molecular identifiers were discarded rather than binned into consensus sequences. MiTCR, run with a Q25 quality threshold and the strictest error-elimination algorithm, handled CDR3 identification, clonotype clustering and error correction. A nonparametric unseen species model with Euler transformation was used to estimate a lower bound on total TCR beta diversity. The raw public reads went through TCRdb reprocessing: fastp at Q25, MiXCR clone calling, in-frame beta chains kept. Rows with one shared CDR3 protein collapse into an entry with the most common genes and DNA. The authors' filters were not applied to this entry. Counted in this sample were hundreds of thousands of distinct CDR3 sequences; about 42% of them appeared once. The biggest ten clones account for approximately 18% of the sample.

The donors were roughly 40 Caucasian individuals from Russia, aged roughly 6 to 100 years, who were systemically healthy. Approximately 11 milliliters of peripheral blood were drawn from each donor into EDTA-treated Vacutainer tubes. Ficoll-Paque density-gradient centrifugation was used to isolate PBMCs, with at least 6 million per sample. Total RNA was extracted from PBMCs with Trizol reagent, with at least 5 micrograms obtained per sample. Naive CD45RAhigh/CD27high T cell percentages were measured by flow cytometry on a PBMC aliquot from every donor. Reading from cysteine to phenylalanine, the CDR3 counts 16 amino acids. The DNA shown is the 48-base CDR3, in frame from base 1. Germline trimming amounts to 2 bases on V and 4 bases on J, with 8 as the count of junction bases outside the gene matches. CDR1 DFQATT and CDR2 SNEGSKA were looked up in the germline V gene (reference sequence).

The sequencing input was blood. The TCR originated in a man older than 75 in good health. The chain employs TRBV20-1 and TRBJ2-1; TRBD2 agrees with 10 junctional bases. The CDR3 region has the sequence CSARTLAGDRYNEQFF. The nucleotide sequence is given as TGCAGTGCTAGAACTCTAGCGGGAGATCGATACAATGAGCAGTTCTTC.